Presented here are 9 T cell receptor beta chains from one specimen sequenced in a study of T cells after yellow fever vaccination. A single record per CDR3 protein comes from TCRdb applying MiXCR to the 5' RACE reads. The data contain a few hundred thousand distinct CDR3 sequences, 6.8% of them seen just once; the ten biggest clones take up around 17%. Sequencing used PBMCs, obtained about 49 days after the first yellow fever vaccination. The receptors stem from a man between 18 and 29 years old who received the YFV17D yellow fever vaccine.

In its sample, this clonotype was seen a few times. The chain combines TRBV24-1 with TRBJ2-1; TRBD1 aligns across 8 bases. J was trimmed by 5 bases and V by 1 base; bases with no gene match: 6. The CDR3 has 16 amino acids. CDR1 is KGHDR and CDR2 is SFDVKD in the germline V gene. In DNA, the CDR3 is TGTGCCACCAGTGATTTCAGACAGGGGAAGGACAATGAGCAGTTCTTC. Its translation is CATSDFRQGKDNEQFF.

This chain connects TRBV5-1 to TRBJ1-1, with D maybe TRBD1 (5 bases). Trimming took off 0 bases at V and 3 bases at J, with 12 bases between the two ends. Germline assignment: CDR1 SGHRS and CDR2 YFSETQ. The CDR3 sequence is 15 residues long. This CDR3 is CASSLVLGADTEAFF. DNA for the CDR3: TGCGCCAGCAGCTTGGTTTTAGGGGCGGACACTGAAGCTTTCTTT.

In its sample, this clonotype was seen many times. J is TRBJ2-7 and V is TRBV4-2; D perhaps matches TRBD1 (6 bases). Trimming removed 0 bases from V and 0 bases from J, with 12 bases in between. Germline V lookup: CDR1 LGHNA, CDR2 YNFKEQ. The CDR3 runs to 16 residues. For the CDR3, the DNA is TGTGCCAGCAGCCAAGATATCAGGGGATCCTCCTACGAGCAGTACTTC. Encoded protein: CASSQDIRGSSYEQYF.

J is TRBJ2-5 and V is TRBV6-1; TRBD1 agrees at 9 bases. Trimming at V came to 7 bases and at J to 4 bases, leaving 7 bases not matched to a gene. Germline lookup yields CDR1 MNHNS and CDR2 SASEGT. CDR3 size: 14 residues. CDR3 in amino acids: CASNPGQGGETQYF. Here the CDR3 DNA reads TGTGCCAGCAACCCGGGACAGGGAGGAGAGACCCAGTACTTC.

This clonotype was counted only a few times. The rearrangement joins TRBV20-1 to TRBJ2-1; maybe TRBD2 (6 bases). The germline V and J ends were trimmed by 3 bases and 5 bases, with 8 bases remaining between them. Germline V lookup: CDR1 DFQATT, CDR2 SNEGSKA (reference sequence). The CDR3 is 12 amino acids. For the CDR3, the DNA is TGCAGTGCTAGGCGGGACCACAATGAGCAGTTCTTC. Protein: CSARRDHNEQFF.

The sample holds many counts of this clonotype. The rearrangement uses TRBV7-3 and TRBJ2-3; TRBD2 matches at 9 bases. This CDR3 region has 15 residues. Germline-derived CDR1 and CDR2 are SGHTA and FQGTGA. V shed 5 bases and J 1 base; nucleotides not matched to a gene: 4. Here the CDR3 reads CASSLSGGRTDTQYF. The CDR3 nucleotides are TGTGCCAGCAGCCTGAGCGGGGGGCGCACAGATACGCAGTATTTT.

This chain joins TRBV9 and TRBJ2-3, with a tentative D call TRBD2 (5 bases). Trimming pared 0 bases from V and 1 base from J, leaving 9 bases between. The CDR3 has 15 amino acids. Germline V gene data show CDR1 as SGDLS and CDR2 as YYNGEE. The CDR3 region is CASSVARARTDTQYF. DNA of the CDR3: TGTGCCAGCAGCGTAGCGCGGGCTCGCACAGATACGCAGTATTTT. Variable domain in full (rest from reference TRBV9 and TRBJ2-3): DSGVTQTPKHLITATGQRVTLRCSPRSGDLSVYWYQQSLDQGLQFLIQYYNGEERAKGNILERFSAQQFPDLHSELNLSSLELGDSALYFCASSVARARTDTQYFGPGTRLTVL.

The table lists this clonotype with a few counts. The V and J genes are TRBV5-1 and TRBJ2-5; D gene uncertain. The V and J ends lost 1 base and 0 bases respectively, with 10 bases between them. The germline gives CDR1 SGHRS, CDR2 YFSETQ. This CDR3 spans 15 amino acids. The CDR3 nucleotides are TGCGCCAGCAGCTTGATGGGCAGCAACCAAGAGACCCAGTACTTC. The encoded protein is CASSLMGSNQETQYF.

This clonotype was observed a few times. This rearrangement joins TRBV12-3 or TRBV12-4 to TRBJ2-1; D ambiguous. There are 12 residues in the CDR3. Trimming stripped 3 bases from V and 7 bases from J, with 7 bases between. The CDR3 DNA is TGTGCCAGCAGTTTGGTCCGGAATGAGCAGTTCTTC. Amino acid sequence: CASSLVRNEQFF.